This entry concerns a single T cell receptor beta chain. Other DNA sequences in this specimen translate into the identical CDR3. Germline V lookup: CDR1 MNHEY, CDR2 SVGAGI. V was pared by 6 bases and J by 10 bases, with 4 bases of the junction left unmatched. There are 13 residues in the CDR3. Expressed TCRB transcripts were sequenced because the isolated RNA had all been reverse transcribed beforehand. Repertoires were generated with immunoSEQ multiplex PCR, while TCRdb's copy carries only in-frame clones and drops some. Of around 58,000 clones listed, approximately 62% are singletons. This entry belongs to a study of beta chain features in type 1 diabetes.

This TCR was sampled from a woman aged 18-29 years in good health. The specimen sequenced was Tregs from blood. This chain joins TRBV6-5 and TRBJ1-4; 11 bases fit TRBD1. CDR3 DNA: TGTGCCAGCAGAGGACAGGGGGCCGGAAAACTGTTTTTT. The encoded protein is CASRGQGAGKLFF.